This is a list of T cell receptor beta chains from one sample in a study of blood T cell repertoires in COVID-19. The protocol was immunoSEQ multiplex PCR, while the TCRdb copy is restricted to in-frame clones and leaves out a portion. This table holds 30,000 to 40,000 clones, 88% found once. Source material: peripheral blood. Every receptor here comes from a man in his fifties or sixties with active COVID-19. CDR3s include the opening cysteine and the closing phenylalanine or tryptophan. The D gene is left open where the match is weak. Size is omitted from some rows. Given values are once, few, many or a class for expanded clones.

J: TRBJ2-1
D: TRBD2
size: .
length: 16
V: TRBV7-9
DNA: TGTGCCAGCAGCTCACGGTTGGGACTAGTCTACAATGAGCAGTTCTTC
CDR3: CASSSRLGLVYNEQFF

J: TRBJ2-3
D: .
size: .
length: 14
V: TRBV6-2/TRBV6-3
DNA: TGTGCCAGCAGTCGTCGGACAAGCACAGATACGCAGTATTTT
CDR3: CASSRRTSTDTQYF

J: TRBJ1-1
D: .
size: .
length: 13
V: TRBV7-2
DNA: TGTGCCAGCAGCTTAGTGCAGGGTACTGAAGCTTTCTTT
CDR3: CASSLVQGTEAFF

J: TRBJ2-1
D: TRBD1
size: .
length: 15
V: TRBV27
DNA: TGTGCCAGCAGTTTAGTAGGGCAGGGGGTGAATGAGCAGTTCTTC
CDR3: CASSLVGQGVNEQFF

J: TRBJ1-1
D: .
size: .
length: 16
V: TRBV18
DNA: TGTGCCAGCTCACCGTTCGCATCAAATAATCCAGCTGAAGCTTTCTTT
CDR3: CASSPFASNNPAEAFF

J: TRBJ2-5
D: .
size: .
length: 13
V: TRBV27
DNA: TGTGCCAGCAGTTTACTTAGGGGGGAGACCCAGTACTTC
CDR3: CASSLLRGETQYF

J: TRBJ2-1
D: TRBD2
size: .
length: 14
V: TRBV6-5
DNA: TGTGCCAGCAGGCCCGGGACTAGCTACAATGAGCAGTTCTTC
CDR3: CASRPGTSYNEQFF

J: TRBJ2-6
D: .
size: few
length: 15
V: TRBV4-2
DNA: TGTGCCAGCAGCCAAGACGGCTCTGGGGCCAACGTCCTGACTTTC
CDR3: CASSQDGSGANVLTF

J: TRBJ2-1
D: TRBD2
size: .
length: 15
V: TRBV19
DNA: TGTGCCACCCTCCAGGGGACTAGCGGGAAGGATGAGCAGTTCTTC
CDR3: CATLQGTSGKDEQFF

J: TRBJ2-5
D: .
size: once
length: 16
V: TRBV11-2
DNA: TGTGCCAGCAGCTTTACTAGTGGGCCGAGTCAAGAGACCCAGTACTTC
CDR3: CASSFTSGPSQETQYF

J: TRBJ2-7
D: TRBD2
size: few
length: 14
V: TRBV19
DNA: TGTGCCAGTAGTCCGGGACTAGCGGGTTACGAGCAGTACTTC
CDR3: CASSPGLAGYEQYF

J: TRBJ1-6
D: .
size: .
length: 15
V: TRBV15
DNA: TGTGCCACCAGCAGTCGGTCAGTTCAGGATTCACCCCTCCACTTT
CDR3: CATSSRSVQDSPLHF

J: TRBJ2-7
D: TRBD2
size: few
length: 15
V: TRBV3-1/TRBV3-2
DNA: TGTGCCAGCAGCCAAGGGGGAGGGCCGATGGACGAGCAGTACTTC
CDR3: CASSQGGGPMDEQYF

J: TRBJ1-3
D: .
size: .
length: 14
V: TRBV11-1
DNA: TGTGCCAGCAGCCGACAGGACTCTGGAAACACCATATATTTT
CDR3: CASSRQDSGNTIYF

J: TRBJ2-1
D: TRBD2
size: .
length: 15
V: TRBV29-1
DNA: TGCAGCGTCCAGACACGAGCGGGAGTAGGAATTGAGCAGTTCTTC
CDR3: CSVQTRAGVGIEQFF

J: TRBJ2-1
D: TRBD1
size: few
length: 16
V: TRBV6-1
DNA: TGTGCCAGCAGTGAAGCGTGGACAGGGCTTGCGGATGAGCAGTTCTTC
CDR3: CASSEAWTGLADEQFF

J: TRBJ1-2
D: TRBD1
size: .
length: 14
V: TRBV3-1/TRBV3-2
DNA: TGTGCCAGCAGCCAAGGACAGGGAGTCTATGGCTACACCTTC
CDR3: CASSQGQGVYGYTF

J: TRBJ1-5
D: TRBD1
size: .
length: 17
V: TRBV27
DNA: TGTGCCAGCAGTTTTTTAGCCGGGACAGGGATCAATCAGCCCCAGCATTTT
CDR3: CASSFLAGTGINQPQHF

J: TRBJ1-2
D: .
size: .
length: 15
V: TRBV4-1
DNA: TGCGCCAGCAGCCCGCGAGGAGGGACCTTGATTGGCTACACCTTC
CDR3: CASSPRGGTLIGYTF

J: TRBJ1-3
D: .
size: .
length: 16
V: TRBV18
DNA: TGTGCCAGCTCACCAAGCCCCGAAGTCTCTGGAAACACCATATATTTT
CDR3: CASSPSPEVSGNTIYF

J: TRBJ1-2
D: .
size: once
length: 14
V: TRBV6-2/TRBV6-3
DNA: TGTGCCAGCAGTTACTCAGACAGTTACTATGGCTACACCTTC
CDR3: CASSYSDSYYGYTF

J: TRBJ2-2
D: .
size: .
length: 15
V: TRBV7-9
DNA: TGTGCCAGCAGCCCAAAGGACAGACTTACCGGGGAGCTGTTTTTT
CDR3: CASSPKDRLTGELFF